This TCR beta chain was observed in a study of blood T cell repertoires in COVID-19. Study summary: Some COVID-19 samples were acute and others convalescent; all came from the United States, Italy and Spain. T cells, B-cell-depleted T cells, or PBMCs provided the cDNA or gDNA that served as material.

All enrollees were about 18 to 89 years old and from under 25 US areas. Categorization into cohorts depended on clinical history that participants reported. In germline, CDR1 is SGHRS, CDR2 YFSETQ. Trimming at V came to 1 base and at J to 1 base, leaving 6 bases not matched to a gene. The CDR3 is made up of 16 amino acids. Assay used: immunoSEQ multiplex PCR; TCRdb lists only in-frame clones, some missing. The table has 150,000 to 200,000 clones, 80% seen once. This TCR derives from a man between 35 and 55 years old who had recovered from COVID-19. The sequenced sample consisted of PBMCs or T cells enriched from blood (not recorded which). The J gene is TRBJ2-5, the V gene TRBV5-1; 8 bases are shared with TRBD2. The CDR3 DNA sequence: TGCGCCAGCAGCTTGTCAGGGCGGGGGGTCCAAGAGACCCAGTACTTC. The encoded protein is CASSLSGRGVQETQYF.